The 32 T cell receptor beta chains reported below all come from one sample, sequenced in a study of T cells in Graves' hyperthyroidism and ophthalmopathy. TCR beta CDR3 regions were amplified from RNA transcripts. Primed by the HTBI set, a first-round RT-PCR was run on the TCR CDR3. Each CDR3 protein is one row after TCRdb ran MiXCR on the multiplex PCR reads. The table includes about 570,000 distinct CDR3 sequences, roughly 50% detected once. Sequenced sample: peripheral blood or thyroid tissue (not recorded which). All receptors come from an adult woman with Graves' disease, either hyperthyroidism or ophthalmopathy (not recorded which).

At least ten counts were recorded for this clonotype. The chain is built from TRBV9 and TRBJ1-1; TRBD1 aligns across 8 bases. Per the germline V gene, CDR1 is SGDLS and CDR2 is YYNGEE. The CDR3 contains 13 residues. V lost 3 bases to trimming and J lost 8 bases; unmatched junction nucleotides: 6. CDR3 sequence: CASSAPRTGEAFF. CDR3 bases: TGTGCCAGCAGCGCCCCCCGGACAGGGGAAGCTTTCTTT.

This clonotype occurred many times. The chain has TRBV5-4 and TRBJ1-3, with a possible D match to TRBD1 (5 bases). With 0 bases removed from V and 2 bases from J, the gap between germline ends came to 9 bases. Germline V gene lookup returns CDR1 SGHNT and CDR2 YYREEE (reference sequence). The CDR3 is made up of 15 amino acids. The chain's CDR3 is CASSLGGTAGNTIYF. The CDR3 DNA reads as TGTGCCAGCAGCTTGGGAGGGACGGCTGGAAACACCATATATTTT.

V usage is TRBV7-8 and J usage is TRBJ1-5; 8 bases agree with TRBD1. CDR3 size: 15 residues. CDR1 is SGHVS and CDR2 is FQNEAQ in the germline V gene. Trimming took 5 bases from V and 7 from J; bases not matched to a gene: 10. The CDR3 nucleotides are TGTGCCAGCAGCCGAAGACAGGGGTCAGTACAGCCCCAGCATTTT. Translation gives CASSRRQGSVQPQHF.

The chain has TRBV20-1 and TRBJ2-2, with 14 bases that match TRBD2. V gave up 3 bases and J gave up 13 bases; unmatched junction bases: 13. CDR1 is DFQATT and CDR2 is SNEGSKA in the germline V gene (reference sequence). This CDR3 comprises 16 residues. The CDR3, as DNA: TGCAGTGCTAGCGCCGGGGGACTAGCGGGAGTCGAGGGGCTGTTTTTT. This codes for CSASAGGLAGVEGLFF.

The rearrangement uses TRBV29-1 and TRBJ2-5; 13 nucleotides line up with TRBD2. This CDR3 comprises 16 residues. V was pared by 1 base and J by 4 bases, with 6 bases of the junction left unmatched. Germline V gene lookup returns CDR1 SQVTM and CDR2 ANQGSEA. The CDR3 reads CSVEATSGRAAETQYF. In DNA, the CDR3 is TGCAGCGTTGAAGCCACTAGCGGGAGGGCCGCAGAGACCCAGTACTTC.

The chain is built from TRBV24-1 and TRBJ2-7, with D tentatively TRBD2 (6 bases). Germline CDR1 reads KGHDR; CDR2 reads SFDVKD. V was shortened by 4 bases and J by 2 bases, with 14 bases between the two germline ends. There are 15 residues in the CDR3. The CDR3 sequence: CATSDSGTRPYEQYF. CDR3 DNA: TGTGCCACCAGTGACTCTGGGACTCGACCCTACGAGCAGTACTTC.

This clonotype appeared many times. The rearrangement joins TRBV12-3 or TRBV12-4 to TRBJ1-1; the D is unclear. The CDR3 has 13 residues. Deletions cut 2 bases from V and 7 bases from J, with 11 bases between. CDR3 nucleotide sequence: TGTGCCAGCAGTTTACGTTCCGAGCTTGAAGCTTTCTTT. This gives the protein CASSLRSELEAFF.

The V and J genes are TRBV7-9 and TRBJ2-1; a weak D match, TRBD1 (6 bases). CDR3 length: 15 residues. Germline V gene sequence: CDR1 SEHNR, CDR2 FQNEAQ (reference sequence). V lost 4 bases and J lost 10, with 20 bases in between. The CDR3 DNA follows: TGTGCCAGCAGCTCCACGGACCGCCAGGGGAACGAGCAGTTCTTC. Translating it yields CASSSTDRQGNEQFF.

This clonotype appeared many times. The chain links TRBV6-6 to TRBJ2-5; D unclear. The V gene lost 2 bases and the J gene lost 4 bases, with 5 bases spanning the gap. The germline V gene has CDR1 MNHNY and CDR2 SVGAGI (reference sequence). This CDR3 comprises 12 residues. In DNA form, the CDR3 reads TGTGCCAGCAGTTACGTGAGAGAGACCCAGTACTTC. It yields the protein CASSYVRETQYF.

The chain recombines TRBV29-1 with TRBJ2-7; 14 positions match TRBD2. The CDR3 extends over 15 amino acids. Germline lookup yields CDR1 SQVTM and CDR2 ANQGSEA. After removal of 2 bases from V and 1 base from J, the junction contained 1 base not matched to a gene. The CDR3 protein is CSVEWTSGRSYEQYF. The CDR3 region has the DNA TGCAGCGTTGAATGGACTAGCGGGAGGTCCTACGAGCAGTACTTC.

The gene calls are TRBV5-1 and TRBJ2-7, with D possibly being TRBD1 or TRBD2 (5 bases each). Germline values: CDR1 SGHRS, CDR2 YFSETQ. V lost 4 bases and J 2 bases, leaving 16 bases between the germline ends. The CDR3 covers 15 residues. CDR3 amino acids: CASSEGTASAYEQYF. CDR3 nucleotides: TGCGCCAGCAGCGAGGGGACGGCAAGCGCCTACGAGCAGTACTTC.

This clonotype was observed many times. The chain uses TRBV4-1 and TRBJ1-6; a weak D match, TRBD1 (6 bases). This CDR3 has 15 amino acids. CDR1 and CDR2 (germline): MGHRA, YSYEKL. The V end was cut by 2 bases, the J end by 5 bases, with 10 bases between. CDR3 nucleotides: TGCGCCAGCAGCCAAAGGACAGTGGATAATTCACCCCTCCACTTT. This gives the protein CASSQRTVDNSPLHF.

The chain has TRBV7-2 and TRBJ2-5; tentative D call: TRBD2 (6 bases). Trimming shortened V by 2 bases and J by 5 bases, and 15 bases separated the two germline ends. The CDR3 consists of 15 residues. The germline gives CDR1 SGHTA, CDR2 FQGNSA. The CDR3 here is CASSLFSGVGETQYF. The DNA of the CDR3 is TGTGCCAGCAGCTTATTTTCGGGAGTTGGGGAGACCCAGTACTTC.

This clonotype was counted many times. The chain combines TRBV4-1 with TRBJ2-7; TRBD1 matches at 7 bases. The J segment lost 5 bases and the V segment lost 4 bases, leaving 11 bases of the junction unmatched. The CDR3 length is 15 residues. CDR1 and CDR2 (germline): MGHRA, YSYEKL. The CDR3 sequence is CASSPVRQGLDEQYF. The CDR3 DNA reads TGCGCCAGCAGCCCCGTACGACAGGGTTTGGACGAGCAGTACTTC.

The rearrangement joins TRBV11-2 to TRBJ2-7; maybe TRBD1 (5 bases). The germline V and J ends were trimmed by 1 base and 3 bases, with 10 bases remaining between them. The CDR3 covers 14 residues. Germline lookup yields CDR1 SGHAT and CDR2 FQNNGV. CDR3 sequence (DNA): TGTGCCAGCAGCTTAGCCAGGGCTAACTACGAGCAGTACTTC. Protein product: CASSLARANYEQYF. The full variable domain, rest sourced from reference TRBV11-2 and TRBJ2-7, is EAGVAQSPRYKIIEKRQSVAFWCNPISGHATLYWYQQILGQGPKLLIQFQNNGVVDDSQLPKDRFSAERLKGVDSTLKIQPAKLEDSAVYLCASSLARANYEQYFGPGTRLTVT.

This clonotype appeared many times. The genes are TRBV5-1 and TRBJ1-2, with TRBD1 identical over 8 bases. Germline assignment: CDR1 SGHRS and CDR2 YFSETQ. Trimming cost V 2 bases and J 5 bases; bases outside gene matches: 8. CDR3 length: 15 amino acids. The CDR3 here is CASSLQGDAGYGYTF. The DNA of the CDR3 is TGCGCCAGCAGCTTACAGGGGGATGCTGGGTATGGCTACACCTTC.

CDR3 DNA sequence: TGTGCCACCAGCAGTGAACACCAGGGAGGCTATGGCTACACCTTC. Protein product: CATSSEHQGGYGYTF. This chain connects TRBV15 to TRBJ1-2; tentative D call: TRBD1 (5 bases). The CDR3 runs to 15 residues. CDR1 is LNHNV and CDR2 is YYDKDF in the germline V gene (reference sequence). V dropped 3 bases and J dropped 4 bases, with 15 bases sitting between them.

The chain uses TRBV29-1 and TRBJ1-2; the D is unclear. This CDR3 is 9 amino acids long. Per germline, CDR1 SQVTM and CDR2 ANQGSEA. Between the trimmed V and J ends, which lost 3 bases and 12 bases, there was a span of 8 bases. The CDR3 DNA sequence: TGCAGCGTTGATCCAGGCCACACCTTC. Protein product: CSVDPGHTF.

This clonotype was detected ten times or more. The chain couples TRBV6-5 to TRBJ1-3; TRBD1 might be the D (5 bases). The germline V and J ends were trimmed by 5 bases and 1 base, with 6 bases remaining between them. Germline values: CDR1 MNHEY, CDR2 SVGAGI. This CDR3 spans 13 amino acids. CDR3 sequence: CASSRTSGNTIYF. DNA of the CDR3: TGTGCCAGCAGTCGGACATCTGGAAACACCATATATTTT.

This clonotype came up a few times. V and J are TRBV7-3 and TRBJ1-2; D ambiguous. The CDR3 is 16 amino acids. Germline lookup yields CDR1 SGHTA and CDR2 FQGTGA. Trimming left V 5 bases short and J 1 base short, with 17 bases between. This chain's CDR3 is CASSPGLAGYNYGYTF. DNA for the CDR3: TGTGCCAGCAGCCCAGGACTAGCGGGATATAACTATGGCTACACCTTC.

This clonotype showed up many times. This chain connects TRBV9 to TRBJ2-2, with 9 nucleotides matching TRBD1. Germline-derived CDR1 and CDR2 are SGDLS and YYNGEE. The CDR3 spans 18 residues. V lost 1 base and J lost 1; bases outside the gene matches: 8. The CDR3 bases are TGTGCCAGCAGCGTACGCCCTCCGGGACAGGGGAACACCGGGGAGCTGTTTTTT. Translating gives CASSVRPPGQGNTGELFF.

This clonotype was detected ten times or more. CDR3 sequence reads: CATAHRDGAYNEQFF. The DNA of the CDR3 is TGTGCCACCGCTCATCGGGACGGAGCCTACAATGAGCAGTTCTTC. This sequence joins TRBV24-1 and TRBJ2-1, with D perhaps assigned TRBD1 or TRBD2 (5 bases each). In germline, CDR1 is KGHDR, CDR2 SFDVKD. This CDR3 comprises 15 residues. V lost 9 bases to trimming and J lost 2 bases, with 16 bases between them.

The rearrangement joins TRBV29-1 to TRBJ2-5; a weak D match, TRBD1 (5 bases). The CDR3 covers 12 residues. With 7 bases removed from V and 7 bases from J, the gap between germline ends came to 16 bases. CDR1 and CDR2 (germline): SQVTM, ANQGSEA. The CDR3 here is CSGGHVLMTQYF. As DNA, the CDR3 is TGCAGCGGCGGACATGTACTGATGACCCAGTACTTC.

On this clonotype: A clone one base away is much larger, so this may be a read error. CDR3 bases: TGTGCCAGCAGCCTGACACTCTACGGGCAGTACTTC. Protein sequence: CASSLTLYGQYF. The chain carries TRBV6-6 and TRBJ2-7; D uncertain. The germline V gene encodes CDR1 MNHNY and CDR2 SVGAGI (reference sequence). There are 12 residues in the CDR3.

This clonotype was counted ten times or more. This chain connects TRBV20-1 to TRBJ2-7; no clear D. The germline CDR1 and CDR2 sequences are DFQATT and SNEGSKA (reference sequence). V lost 6 bases and J lost 5, with 11 bases in between. This CDR3 has 11 residues. The CDR3 is CSAQIPDEQYF. For the CDR3, the DNA is TGCAGTGCCCAGATCCCCGACGAGCAGTACTTC.

The chain combines TRBV29-1 with TRBJ2-5, with D hard to call. CDR1 is SQVTM and CDR2 is ANQGSEA in the germline V gene. Trimming removed 8 bases at V and 4 bases at J, with 11 bases between. The CDR3 is 11 residues long. CDR3 sequence (DNA): TGCAGCCCCCTAGTTGTAGAGACCCAGTACTTC. This translates into CSPLVVETQYF. The full variable domain, its missing parts supplied by reference TRBV29-1 and TRBJ2-5, is SAVISQKPSRDICQRGTSLTIQCQVDSQVTMMFWYRQQPGQSLTLIATANQGSEATYESGFVIDKFPISRPNLTFSTLTVSNMSPEDSSIYLCSPLVVETQYFGPGTRLLVL.

In its sample, this clonotype was seen many times. J is TRBJ1-3 and V is TRBV2; the match to TRBD1 covers 9 bases. Germline V lookup: CDR1 SNHLY, CDR2 FYNNEI. This CDR3 has 14 amino acids. J gave up 5 bases and V 8 bases, and 7 bases lay outside the gene matches. The CDR3 loop reads CASSRDRDRNTIYF. In nucleotides, the CDR3 is TGTGCCAGCTCCCGGGACAGGGATCGAAACACCATATATTTT.

The chain is built from TRBV7-9 and TRBJ2-5; tentative D call: TRBD2 (5 bases). The CDR3 covers 16 residues. Germline lookup yields CDR1 SEHNR and CDR2 FQNEAQ (reference sequence). V lost 5 bases and J 2 bases, leaving 18 bases between the germline ends. The CDR3 DNA reads TGTGCCAGCAGCCCCGGCAGCGGAGGTCTACAAGAGACCCAGTACTTC. Protein: CASSPGSGGLQETQYF.

A remark on this clonotype: One base away lies a much larger clone, so this may be a sequencing read error. The chain employs TRBV25-1 and TRBJ1-4, with D unclear. Per the germline V gene, CDR1 is MGHDK and CDR2 is SYGVNS. This CDR3 has 13 amino acids. The V end was cut by 4 bases, the J end by 10 bases, with 13 bases between. Here the CDR3 reads CASSGAASGKLFF. In DNA form, the CDR3 reads TGTGCCAGCAGTGGGGCGGCGAGTGGAAAACTGTTTTTT.

The rearrangement links TRBV28 to TRBJ2-7; maybe TRBD2 (5 bases). CDR1 is MDHEN and CDR2 is SYDVKM in the germline V gene. This CDR3 has 19 amino acids. Trimming took 1 base from V and 0 from J, leaving 22 bases between them. The CDR3 sequence: CASSLSVLKTKTTSYEQYF. Here the CDR3 DNA reads TGTGCCAGCAGTTTATCTGTTCTTAAGACAAAGACTACCTCCTACGAGCAGTACTTC.

This clonotype was counted at least ten times. The V gene is TRBV24-1, the J gene TRBJ1-2; D unresolved. Trimming pared 4 bases from V and 6 bases from J, leaving 20 bases between. This CDR3 contains 16 residues. The V gene's germline CDR1 is KGHDR and CDR2 SFDVKD. This CDR3 reads CATSDNRNIDRHGYTF. CDR3 sequence (DNA): TGTGCCACCAGTGACAACCGCAACATCGACCGGCATGGCTACACCTTC.

This clonotype was observed at least ten times. This sequence joins TRBV27 and TRBJ2-7; 7 bases are shared with TRBD1. J lost 3 bases, V lost 4 bases, and 12 bases had no gene match. Per germline, CDR1 MNHEY and CDR2 SMNVEV (reference sequence). The CDR3 extends over 16 amino acids. The chain's CDR3 is CASSWSTGQTFYEQYF. In nucleotides, the CDR3 is TGTGCCAGCAGTTGGAGCACGGGACAGACCTTCTACGAGCAGTACTTC.